This T cell receptor (beta chain) was documented in a study of shared clonotypes between healthy human individuals. Clones were read by immunoSEQ multiplex PCR, and TCRdb kept only the in-frame ones, dropping some. The sample holds around 720,000 clones, around 73% seen once. The receptor was derived from a woman in her thirties in good health. Source material: memory CD4+ T cells sorted from blood. As for subset: CD45RA-negative fraction.

CDR3 residues: CASGGTATNTEAFF. For the CDR3, the DNA is TGTGCCAGTGGTGGGACAGCAACCAACACTGAAGCTTTCTTT. V gene TRBV28 combines with J gene TRBJ1-1, with 7 bases that match TRBD1. This CDR3 has 14 residues. Germline CDR1 MDHEN, CDR2 SYDVKM. V trimming: 9 bases; J trimming: 2 bases; junction bases outside the gene matches: 9.